The 21 T cell receptor beta chains below were found in one sample sequenced in a study of T cells in Graves' hyperthyroidism and ophthalmopathy. Researchers took RNA transcripts and amplified the TCR beta CDR3 regions from them. Carried out on the TCR CDR3, a first-round RT-PCR used the HTBI primer set. TCRdb re-derived calls from the multiplex PCR reads in MiXCR, one entry per CDR3 protein. The data show about 690,000 distinct CDR3 sequences, with roughly 17% seen just once and roughly 15% held by the top ten. Sequencing was performed on blood. The receptors come from a man aged 45-65 years with Graves' hyperthyroidism.

This clonotype has at least ten counts. V is TRBV10-3 and J is TRBJ1-3; TRBD1 might be the D (5 bases). This CDR3 comprises 16 residues. V lost 4 bases to trimming and J lost 0 bases, with 13 bases between them. The germline V gene has CDR1 ENHRY and CDR2 SYGVKD. The CDR3 nucleotides are TGTGCCATCAGTGGCCGGGACGCGAACTCTGGAAACACCATATATTTT. Translation: CAISGRDANSGNTIYF.

This chain links TRBV14 with TRBJ2-3; D not certain. This CDR3 is built from 21 residues. The V gene's germline CDR1 is SGHDN and CDR2 FVKESK. V lost 2 bases, J lost 0 bases, and 27 bases lay in between. The CDR3 sequence is CASSQRSIPWAASTSTDTQYF. In nucleotides, the CDR3 is TGTGCCAGCAGCCAAAGATCCATTCCGTGGGCAGCTTCAACTAGCACAGATACGCAGTATTTT.

This clonotype was counted many times. V and J are TRBV19 and TRBJ1-2, with TRBD1 as a possible D gene (5 bases). The germline V gene has CDR1 LNHDA and CDR2 SQIVND (reference sequence). This CDR3 comprises 15 residues. V gave up 5 bases and J gave up 5 bases, with 18 bases separating them. The CDR3 DNA sequence: TGTGCCAGTAGTGCGGGACGCGGCCCATATTATGGCTACACCTTC. This sequence encodes CASSAGRGPYYGYTF.

In this sample, this clonotype turned up a few times. V gene TRBV6-1 combines with J gene TRBJ2-6; D gene uncertain. The CDR3 totals 16 residues. In germline, CDR1 is MNHNS, CDR2 SASEGT. V was cut by 4 bases and J by 2 bases, with 12 bases left in between. The CDR3 coding sequence is TGTGCCAGCAGTGCGAACCTAGGCGCTGGGGCCAACGTCCTGACTTTC. This gives the protein CASSANLGAGANVLTF.

The CDR3 here is CSVGMQGRTEAFF. The CDR3 region has the DNA TGCAGCGTTGGGATGCAGGGGAGGACTGAAGCTTTCTTT. This chain connects TRBV29-1 to TRBJ1-1; D might be TRBD1 (6 bases). There are 13 residues in the CDR3. Germline V gene data show CDR1 as SQVTM and CDR2 as ANQGSEA. Trimming removed 4 bases at V and 5 bases at J, with 14 bases between.

This clonotype occurred many times. This rearrangement joins TRBV24-1 to TRBJ2-7; TRBD1 aligns across 11 bases. The CDR3 consists of 15 residues. The V gene end was trimmed by 0 bases and the J gene end by 5 bases; junction bases not matched to a gene: 2. CDR1 and CDR2 from the germline V gene are KGHDR and SFDVKD. CDR3 nucleotide sequence: TGTGCCACCAGTGATTTGAGGACAGGGGGCAACGAGCAGTACTTC. Amino acid sequence: CATSDLRTGGNEQYF.

The V call is TRBV4-1, the J call TRBJ2-3, with D tentatively TRBD1 (5 bases). Germline values: CDR1 MGHRA, CDR2 YSYEKL. Trimming stripped 1 base from V and 0 bases from J, with 14 bases between. The CDR3 covers 17 residues. The CDR3 loop reads CASSQVVTGPSTDTQYF. Written as DNA, the CDR3 is TGCGCCAGCAGCCAAGTGGTTACAGGACCGAGCACAGATACGCAGTATTTT.

This clonotype was seen a handful of times. The chain joins TRBV30 to TRBJ1-2; no clear D. The CDR3 spans 12 residues. Germline assignment: CDR1 GTSNPN and CDR2 SVGIG (reference sequence). The germline V and J ends were trimmed by 2 bases and 4 bases, with 8 bases remaining between them. In DNA, the CDR3 is TGTGCCTGGAGTACGGGTGGCTATGGCTACACCTTC. Residues: CAWSTGGYGYTF.

This clonotype was counted ten times or more. The chain employs TRBV2 and TRBJ2-1, with 8 bases matching TRBD2. The germline gives CDR1 SNHLY, CDR2 FYNNEI. Trimming took 2 bases from V and 2 from J; bases not matched to a gene: 14. This CDR3 is built from 19 residues. The CDR3: CASSEPALAEGGAYNEQFF. As DNA, the CDR3 is TGTGCCAGCAGTGAACCAGCACTAGCGGAAGGAGGGGCCTACAATGAGCAGTTCTTC.

This clonotype occurred a few times. This chain connects TRBV9 to TRBJ2-7; 13 bases agree with TRBD2. Germline CDR1 reads SGDLS; CDR2 reads YYNGEE. Trimming at V came to 4 bases and at J to 4 bases, leaving 8 bases not matched to a gene. CDR3 length: 16 residues. The CDR3 spells CASSLGLAGAGYEQYF. CDR3 DNA sequence: TGTGCCAGCAGCCTCGGACTAGCGGGAGCCGGGTACGAGCAGTACTTC.

In the case of this clonotype: It may be a read error: a sequence one base away is much more abundant. This chain connects TRBV18 to TRBJ2-1; D not certain. This CDR3 spans 12 amino acids. Germline V gives CDR1 KGHSH, CDR2 LQKENI. V lost 6 bases and J 10 bases, leaving 13 bases between the germline ends. CDR3 region: CASSDRAREQFF. The DNA for the CDR3 is TGTGCCAGCTCTGACCGAGCCCGAGAGCAGTTCTTC.

There are a few counts of this clonotype. V and J are TRBV28 and TRBJ1-1, with D possibly being TRBD1 (5 bases). This CDR3 comprises 15 residues. The germline V and J ends were trimmed by 4 bases and 10 bases, with 22 bases remaining between them. Germline CDR1 and CDR2: MDHEN and SYDVKM. CDR3 bases: TGTGCCAGCAGTTCCGGGGGGGGGGAGACTTTTGGAGCTTTCTTT. Translation: CASSSGGGETFGAFF.

The table lists this clonotype with many counts. The chain joins TRBV7-3 to TRBJ2-3; D remains unclear. This CDR3 is 15 amino acids long. The V gene's germline CDR1 is SGHTA and CDR2 FQGTGA. Trimming took off 1 base at V and 0 bases at J, with 8 bases between the two ends. This chain's CDR3 is CASSLRRGSTDTQYF. Here the CDR3 DNA reads TGTGCCAGCAGCTTAAGGAGAGGTAGCACAGATACGCAGTATTTT.

In this sample, this clonotype turned up a few times. The chain uses TRBV9 and TRBJ2-7; the match to TRBD1 covers 7 bases. Unmatched junction bases numbered 11, after V lost 3 bases and J lost 2 bases. The CDR3 contains 16 residues. Germline values: CDR1 SGDLS, CDR2 YYNGEE. CDR3 in amino acids: CASSASKQGPTYEQYF. CDR3 nucleotide sequence: TGTGCCAGCAGCGCGAGTAAACAGGGGCCGACCTACGAGCAGTACTTC.

The chain employs TRBV2 and TRBJ2-4; 8 bases map to TRBD2. This CDR3 spans 16 amino acids. The germline gives CDR1 SNHLY, CDR2 FYNNEI. V lost 10 bases, J lost 4 bases, and 15 bases stayed unmatched. CDR3 protein: CAIPTRMSSGKNIQYF. CDR3 in DNA: TGTGCCATCCCTACGAGGATGTCTAGCGGGAAAAACATTCAGTACTTC.

This clonotype was observed a handful of times. The chain is built from TRBV7-2 and TRBJ2-7; possibly TRBD2 for D (6 bases). The CDR3 has 13 amino acids. Between the trimmed V and J ends, which lost 3 bases and 5 bases, there was a span of 11 bases. Germline-derived CDR1 and CDR2 are SGHTA and FQGNSA. The CDR3 coding sequence is TGTGCCAGCAGCTTCATCAGGGAGGACGAGCAGTACTTC. It yields the protein CASSFIREDEQYF.

This clonotype was seen many times. The chain recombines TRBV28 with TRBJ2-1; D gene uncertain. Looked up from germline, CDR1 is MDHEN and CDR2 is SYDVKM. V lost 5 bases to trimming and J lost 4 bases, with 12 bases between them. There are 14 residues in the CDR3. CDR3 nucleotide sequence: TGTGCCAGCAGTGATGGAGATTTTTACAATGAGCAGTTCTTC. This codes for CASSDGDFYNEQFF.

This clonotype has a count of ten or more. The chain employs TRBV30 and TRBJ1-2; TRBD1 aligns across 9 bases. The CDR3 is made up of 14 amino acids. The trim removed 7 bases at V and 5 bases at J, leaving 11 bases unmatched. Per germline, CDR1 GTSNPN and CDR2 SVGIG (reference sequence). In DNA form, the CDR3 reads TGTGCCTTGGAAAAAGGACAGGGGATGTATGGCTACACCTTC. Amino acid sequence: CALEKGQGMYGYTF.

This clonotype was observed at least ten times. The CDR3, as DNA: TGTGCCAGCAGCCAAGTCCAGGGCGGAAACACTGAAGCTTTCTTT. This sequence encodes CASSQVQGGNTEAFF. The chain carries TRBV12-3 or TRBV12-4 and TRBJ1-1; perhaps TRBD1 as D (5 bases). The CDR3 spans 15 residues. V dropped 6 bases and J dropped 2 bases, with 16 bases sitting between them.

The table lists this clonotype with many counts. The V gene is TRBV7-2, the J gene TRBJ1-5, with TRBD1 identical over 10 bases. The CDR3 runs 16 residues. Trimming took 5 bases from V and 3 from J; bases not matched to a gene: 7. Germline V gives CDR1 SGHTA, CDR2 FQGNSA. The CDR3 region has the DNA TGTGCCAGCAGCCCGCGGACAGGGGGATTCAATCAGCCCCAGCATTTT. This encodes CASSPRTGGFNQPQHF.

V and J are TRBV20-1 and TRBJ2-1; 9 bases are a match to TRBD2. The CDR3 has 14 residues. Losses at the gene ends were 4 bases for V and 9 bases for J; bases not matched to a gene: 10. The germline V gene encodes CDR1 DFQATT and CDR2 SNEGSKA (reference sequence). CDR3 region: CSAKGGRGTGEQFF. CDR3 coding DNA: TGCAGTGCTAAAGGCGGGAGGGGTACGGGTGAGCAGTTCTTC.